This entry is about one T cell receptor beta chain. The data belong to a study of cytomegalovirus exposure and HLA in healthy donors. PCR used 60 Vbeta primers and 13 Jbeta primers. Here immunoSEQ multiplex PCR was the method, and the copy in TCRdb shows in-frame clones only, minus some. Of around 110,000 clones listed, roughly a tenth are singletons. The CDR3 covers 15 residues. Trimming cost V 1 base and J 2 bases; bases outside gene matches: 1. Germline CDR1 LNHDA, CDR2 SQIVND (reference sequence). The chain couples TRBV19 to TRBJ2-7; 11 bases match TRBD2. The TCR comes from a man aged 25-45 years in good health and CMV-seronegative. Sequenced input: PBMCs. Here the CDR3 reads CASSIGLAGTYEQYF. The CDR3 DNA follows: TGTGCCAGTAGTATAGGACTAGCGGGAACCTACGAGCAGTACTTC. The complete variable domain, with remaining parts taken from reference TRBV19 and TRBJ2-7, reads DGGITQSPKYLFRKEGQNVTLSCEQNLNHDAMYWYRQDPGQGLRLIYYSQIVNDFQKGDIAEGYSVSREKKESFPLTVTSAQKNPTAFYLCASSIGLAGTYEQYFGPGTRLTVT.